This paragraph reports one TCR beta chain. The antigen is not known. The sample is drawn from a study of beta chain features in type 1 diabetes. Isolated RNA was reverse transcribed in full, so expressed TCRB transcripts were sequenced. Naive, central memory and regulatory T cell samples averaged approximately 3.5 million immunoSEQ reads each. Clones were sequenced by immunoSEQ multiplex PCR, and TCRdb holds only the in-frame ones, with some missing. The sample shows under 950,000 clones, 17% of them seen only once. The authors sorted CD4+ naive, central memory, regulatory and stem cell-like memory cells via CD45RO/CCR7/CD25/CD127/CD95/CD27. CDR3 length equals 16 residues. CDR1 is SGDLS and CDR2 is YYNGEE in the germline V gene. The V and J ends lost 3 bases and 1 base, in that order; junction bases with no gene match: 3. Overall study findings and caveats: TCRB CDR3s were moderately but significantly shorter in Type 1 diabetes patients in all four CD4+ subsets.

Sequences were obtained from naive CD4+ T cells from blood. This TCR was recovered from a woman between 18 and 30 years old in good health. This chain connects TRBV9 to TRBJ2-3; 12 positions match TRBD2. The CDR3 coding sequence is TGTGCCAGCAGCGGTAGACTAGCGGGAGGCACAGATACGCAGTATTTT. This translates into CASSGRLAGGTDTQYF.